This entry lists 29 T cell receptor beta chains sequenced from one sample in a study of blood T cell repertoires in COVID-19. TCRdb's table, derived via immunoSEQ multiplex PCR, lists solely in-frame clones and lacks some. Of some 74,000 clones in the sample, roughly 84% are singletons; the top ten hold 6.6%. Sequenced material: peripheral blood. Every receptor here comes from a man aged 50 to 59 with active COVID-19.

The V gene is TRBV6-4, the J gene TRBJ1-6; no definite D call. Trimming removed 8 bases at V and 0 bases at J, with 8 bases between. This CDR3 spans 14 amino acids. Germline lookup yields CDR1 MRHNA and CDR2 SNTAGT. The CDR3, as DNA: TGTGCCAGCCGAATGAGCTCCTATAATTCACCCCTCCACTTT. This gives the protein CASRMSSYNSPLHF.

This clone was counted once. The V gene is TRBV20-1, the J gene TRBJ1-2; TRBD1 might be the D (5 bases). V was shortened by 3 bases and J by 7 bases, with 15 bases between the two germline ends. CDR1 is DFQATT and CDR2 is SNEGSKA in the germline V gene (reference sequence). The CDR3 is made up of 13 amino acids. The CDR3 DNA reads TGCAGTGCTAGTGAACAGGTGGATGGTGGCTACACCTTC. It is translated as CSASEQVDGGYTF.

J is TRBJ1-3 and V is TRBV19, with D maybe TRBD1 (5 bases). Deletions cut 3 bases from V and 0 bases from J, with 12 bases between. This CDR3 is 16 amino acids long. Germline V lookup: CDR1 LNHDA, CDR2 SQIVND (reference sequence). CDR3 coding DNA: TGTGCCAGTAGTATTATCCGGGGGAGCTCTGGAAACACCATATATTTT. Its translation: CASSIIRGSSGNTIYF.

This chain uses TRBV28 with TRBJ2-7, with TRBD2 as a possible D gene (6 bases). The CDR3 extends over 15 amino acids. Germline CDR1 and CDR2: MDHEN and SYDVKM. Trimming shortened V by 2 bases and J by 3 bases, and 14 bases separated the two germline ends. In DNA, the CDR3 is TGTGCCAGCAGTTTAAGCGCCGGGAGCGGCTACGAGCAGTACTTC. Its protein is CASSLSAGSGYEQYF.

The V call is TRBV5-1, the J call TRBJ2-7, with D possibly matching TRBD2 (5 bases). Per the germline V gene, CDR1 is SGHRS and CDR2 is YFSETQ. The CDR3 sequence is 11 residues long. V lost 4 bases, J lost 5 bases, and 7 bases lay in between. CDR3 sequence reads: CASSGEHEQYF. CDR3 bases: TGCGCCAGCAGCGGGGAGCACGAGCAGTACTTC.

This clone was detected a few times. CDR3 nucleotide sequence: TGTGCCAGCAGCCGGGACTTTATGGGAACCACCGGGGAGCTGTTTTTT. It codes for CASSRDFMGTTGELFF. The chain couples TRBV6-6 to TRBJ2-2; a possible D gene is TRBD2 (6 bases). Trimming shortened V by 6 bases and J by 4 bases, and 18 bases separated the two germline ends. The CDR3 is made up of 16 amino acids. Germline V gives CDR1 MNHNY, CDR2 SVGAGI (reference sequence).

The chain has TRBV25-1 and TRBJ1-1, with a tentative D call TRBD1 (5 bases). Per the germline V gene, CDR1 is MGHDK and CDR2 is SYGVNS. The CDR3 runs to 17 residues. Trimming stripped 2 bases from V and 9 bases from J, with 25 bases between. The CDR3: CASSERGTQEGTLKAFF. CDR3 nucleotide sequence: TGTGCCAGCAGTGAAAGGGGTACCCAGGAAGGAACACTGAAAGCTTTCTTT.

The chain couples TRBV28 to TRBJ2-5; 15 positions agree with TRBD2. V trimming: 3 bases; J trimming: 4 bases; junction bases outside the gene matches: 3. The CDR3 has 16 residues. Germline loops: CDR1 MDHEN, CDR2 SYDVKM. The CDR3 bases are TGTGCCAGCAGTTTTTGGACTAGCGGGGGGGCAGAGACCCAGTACTTC. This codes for CASSFWTSGGAETQYF.

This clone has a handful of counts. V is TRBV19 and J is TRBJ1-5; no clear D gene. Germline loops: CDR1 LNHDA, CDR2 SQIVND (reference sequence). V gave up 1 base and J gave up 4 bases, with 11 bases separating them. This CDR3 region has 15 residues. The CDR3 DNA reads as TGTGCCAGTAGTATAGGGAACAGACCAAATCAGCCCCAGCATTTT. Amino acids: CASSIGNRPNQPQHF.

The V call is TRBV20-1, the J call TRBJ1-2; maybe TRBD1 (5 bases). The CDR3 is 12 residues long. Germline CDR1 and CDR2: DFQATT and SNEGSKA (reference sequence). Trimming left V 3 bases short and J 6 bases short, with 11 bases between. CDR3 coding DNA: TGCAGTGCTAGTACAGGAGGGGATGGCTACACCTTC. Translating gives CSASTGGDGYTF.

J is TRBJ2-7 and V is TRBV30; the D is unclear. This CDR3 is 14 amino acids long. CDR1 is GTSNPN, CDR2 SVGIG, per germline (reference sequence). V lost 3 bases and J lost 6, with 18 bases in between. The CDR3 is CAWSHGDRQREQYF. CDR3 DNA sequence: TGTGCCTGGAGCCACGGAGATCGGCAACGCGAGCAGTACTTC. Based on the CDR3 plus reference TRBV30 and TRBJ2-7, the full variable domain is SQTIHQWPATLVQPVGSPLSLECTVEGTSNPNLYWYRQAAGRGLQLLFYSVGIGQISSEVPQNLSASRPQDRQFILSSKKLLLSDSGFYLCAWSHGDRQREQYFGPGTRLTVT.

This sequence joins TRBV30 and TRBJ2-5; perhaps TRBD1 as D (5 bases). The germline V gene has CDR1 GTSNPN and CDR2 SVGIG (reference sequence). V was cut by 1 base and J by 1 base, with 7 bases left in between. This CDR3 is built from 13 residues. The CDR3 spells CAWSGGPQETQYF. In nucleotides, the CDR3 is TGTGCCTGGAGTGGGGGCCCCCAAGAGACCCAGTACTTC.

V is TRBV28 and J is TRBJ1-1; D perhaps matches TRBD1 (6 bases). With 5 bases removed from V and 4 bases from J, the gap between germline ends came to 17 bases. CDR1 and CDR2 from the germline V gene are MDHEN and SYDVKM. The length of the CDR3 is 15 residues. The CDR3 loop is CASSASYTGFTEAFF. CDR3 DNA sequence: TGTGCCAGCAGTGCTTCTTATACAGGGTTCACTGAAGCTTTCTTT.

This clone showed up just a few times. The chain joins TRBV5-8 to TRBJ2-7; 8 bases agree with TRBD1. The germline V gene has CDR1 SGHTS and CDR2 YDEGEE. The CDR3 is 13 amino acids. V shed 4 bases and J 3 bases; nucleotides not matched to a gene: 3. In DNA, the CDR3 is TGTGCCAGCAGCCGAGACAGGGGCTACGAGCAGTACTTC. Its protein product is CASSRDRGYEQYF.

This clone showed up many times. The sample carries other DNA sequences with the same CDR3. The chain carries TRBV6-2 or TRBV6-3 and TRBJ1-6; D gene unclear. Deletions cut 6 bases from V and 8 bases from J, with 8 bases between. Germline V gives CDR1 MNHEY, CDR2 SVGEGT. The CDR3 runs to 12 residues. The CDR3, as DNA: TGTGCCAGCAGCCTCGGGGATTCACCCCTCCACTTT. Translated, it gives CASSLGDSPLHF.

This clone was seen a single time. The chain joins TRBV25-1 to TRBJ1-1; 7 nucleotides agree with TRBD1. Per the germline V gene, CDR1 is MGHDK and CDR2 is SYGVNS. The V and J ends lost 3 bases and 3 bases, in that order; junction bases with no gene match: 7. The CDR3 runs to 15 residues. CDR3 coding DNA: TGTGCCAGCAGTGATCCGCGACAGGGAGACACTGAAGCTTTCTTT. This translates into CASSDPRQGDTEAFF.

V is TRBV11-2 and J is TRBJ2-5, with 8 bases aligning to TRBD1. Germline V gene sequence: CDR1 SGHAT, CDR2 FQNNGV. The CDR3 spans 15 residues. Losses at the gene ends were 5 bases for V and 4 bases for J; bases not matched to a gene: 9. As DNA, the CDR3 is TGTGCCAGCAGCCTAAGGGACAGGCTTGGAGAGACCCAGTACTTC. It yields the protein CASSLRDRLGETQYF.

Here the CDR3 reads CASSLSSGSYEQYF. The CDR3 DNA sequence: TGTGCCAGCAGTTTATCGTCCGGGTCCTACGAGCAGTACTTC. The chain has TRBV28 and TRBJ2-7, with no clear D. CDR1 and CDR2 (germline): MDHEN, SYDVKM. The CDR3 length is 14 residues. V lost 1 base to trimming and J lost 1 base, with 8 bases between them.

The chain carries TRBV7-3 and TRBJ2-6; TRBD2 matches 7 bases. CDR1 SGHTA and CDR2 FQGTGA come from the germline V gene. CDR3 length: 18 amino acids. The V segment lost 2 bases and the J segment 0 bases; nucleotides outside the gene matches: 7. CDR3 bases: TGTGCCAGCAGCTTAGTTGGCGGGGGAACCTCTGGGGCCAACGTCCTGACTTTC. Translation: CASSLVGGGTSGANVLTF.

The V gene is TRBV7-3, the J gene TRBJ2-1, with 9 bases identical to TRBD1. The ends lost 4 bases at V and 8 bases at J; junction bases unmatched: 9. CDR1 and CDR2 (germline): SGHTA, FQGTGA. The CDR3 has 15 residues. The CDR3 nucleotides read TGTGCCAGCAGCTCACAGGACAGGGGTGGTTATGAGCAGTTCTTC. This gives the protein CASSSQDRGGYEQFF.

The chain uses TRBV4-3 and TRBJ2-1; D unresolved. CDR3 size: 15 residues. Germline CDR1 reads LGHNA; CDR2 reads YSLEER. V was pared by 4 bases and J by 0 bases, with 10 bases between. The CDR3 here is CASSPVSGSYNEQFF. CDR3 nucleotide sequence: TGCGCCAGCAGCCCCGTTTCGGGCTCCTACAATGAGCAGTTCTTC.

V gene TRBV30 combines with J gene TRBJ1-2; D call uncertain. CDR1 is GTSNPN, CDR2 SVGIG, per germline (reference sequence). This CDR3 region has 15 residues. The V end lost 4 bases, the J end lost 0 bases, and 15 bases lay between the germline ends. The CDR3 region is CAWTPDGLSNYGYTF. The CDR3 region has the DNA TGTGCCTGGACCCCAGATGGGCTTTCTAACTATGGCTACACCTTC. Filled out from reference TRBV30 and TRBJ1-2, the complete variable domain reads SQTIHQWPATLVQPVGSPLSLECTVEGTSNPNLYWYRQAAGRGLQLLFYSVGIGQISSEVPQNLSASRPQDRQFILSSKKLLLSDSGFYLCAWTPDGLSNYGYTFGSGTRLTVV.

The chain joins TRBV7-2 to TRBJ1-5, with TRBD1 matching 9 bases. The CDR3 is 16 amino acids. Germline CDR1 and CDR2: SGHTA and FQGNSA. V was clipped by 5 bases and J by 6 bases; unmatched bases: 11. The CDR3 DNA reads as TGTGCCAGCAGCCCTTCGAGGGGACAGGGCGGTCAGCCCCAGCATTTT. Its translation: CASSPSRGQGGQPQHF.

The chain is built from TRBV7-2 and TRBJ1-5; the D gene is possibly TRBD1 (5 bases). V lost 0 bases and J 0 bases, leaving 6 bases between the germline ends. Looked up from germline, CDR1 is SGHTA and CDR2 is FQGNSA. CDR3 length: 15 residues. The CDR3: CASSLAQGSNQPQHF. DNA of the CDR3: TGTGCCAGCAGCTTAGCTCAGGGTAGCAATCAGCCCCAGCATTTT.

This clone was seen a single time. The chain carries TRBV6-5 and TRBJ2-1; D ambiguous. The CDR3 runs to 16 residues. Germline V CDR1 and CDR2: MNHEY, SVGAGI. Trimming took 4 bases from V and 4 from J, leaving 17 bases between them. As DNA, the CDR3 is TGTGCCAGCAGTTCCGACCCCAGCTCCAGGTACAATGAGCAGTTCTTC. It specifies CASSSDPSSRYNEQFF.

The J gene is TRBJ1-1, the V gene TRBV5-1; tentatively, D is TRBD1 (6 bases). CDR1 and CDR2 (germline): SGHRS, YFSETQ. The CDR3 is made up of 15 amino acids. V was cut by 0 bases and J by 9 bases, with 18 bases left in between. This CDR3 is CASSLASGGAEQAFF. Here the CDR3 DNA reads TGCGCCAGCAGCTTGGCCTCGGGGGGCGCGGAACAAGCTTTCTTT.

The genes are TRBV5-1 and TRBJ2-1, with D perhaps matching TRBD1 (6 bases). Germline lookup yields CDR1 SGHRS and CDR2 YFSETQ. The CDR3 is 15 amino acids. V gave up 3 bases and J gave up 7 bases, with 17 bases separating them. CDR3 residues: CASSWTDPFGNEQFF. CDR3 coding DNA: TGCGCCAGCAGCTGGACAGATCCCTTTGGTAATGAGCAGTTCTTC.

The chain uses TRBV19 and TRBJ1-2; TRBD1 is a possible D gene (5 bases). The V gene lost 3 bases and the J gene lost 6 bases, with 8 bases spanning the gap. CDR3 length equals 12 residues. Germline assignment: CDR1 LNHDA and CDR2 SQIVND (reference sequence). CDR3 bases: TGTGCCAGTAGTATGACAGTTAATGGCTACACCTTC. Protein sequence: CASSMTVNGYTF.

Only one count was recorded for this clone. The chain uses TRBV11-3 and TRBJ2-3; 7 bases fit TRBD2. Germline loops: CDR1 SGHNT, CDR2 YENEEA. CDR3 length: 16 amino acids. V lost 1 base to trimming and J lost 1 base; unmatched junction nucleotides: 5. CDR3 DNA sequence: TGTGCCAGCAGCTTAGGTCGACTAGCTGGCACAGATACGCAGTATTTT. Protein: CASSLGRLAGTDTQYF. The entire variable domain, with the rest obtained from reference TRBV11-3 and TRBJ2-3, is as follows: EAGVVQSPRYKIIEKKQPVAFWCNPISGHNTLYWYLQNLGQGPELLIRYENEEAVDDSQLPKDRFSAERLKGVDSTLKIQPAELGDSAVYLCASSLGRLAGTDTQYFGPGTRLTVL.